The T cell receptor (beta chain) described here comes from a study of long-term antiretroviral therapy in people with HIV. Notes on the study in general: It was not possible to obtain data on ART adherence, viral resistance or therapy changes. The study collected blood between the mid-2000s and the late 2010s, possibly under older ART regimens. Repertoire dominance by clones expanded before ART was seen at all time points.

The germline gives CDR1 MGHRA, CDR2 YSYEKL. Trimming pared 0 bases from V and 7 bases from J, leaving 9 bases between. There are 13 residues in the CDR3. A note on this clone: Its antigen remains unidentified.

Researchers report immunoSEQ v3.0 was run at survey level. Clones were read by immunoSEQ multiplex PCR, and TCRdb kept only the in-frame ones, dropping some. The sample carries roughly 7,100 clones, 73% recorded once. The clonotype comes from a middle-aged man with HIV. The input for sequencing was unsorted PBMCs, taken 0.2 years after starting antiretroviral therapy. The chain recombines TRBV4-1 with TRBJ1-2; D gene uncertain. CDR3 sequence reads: CASSQDGWVGYTF. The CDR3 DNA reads TGCGCCAGCAGCCAAGATGGATGGGTTGGCTACACCTTC.